This T cell receptor (beta chain) was obtained from a study of read filtering for tumor transcriptome and immune sequencing. Study as a whole: R-ISS stage counts were under 10 for I, approximately 15 for II, about 7 for III. Whole-transcriptome libraries were prepared after DNase treatment. RNA-seq yielded only roughly 80 to 1,300 TCR reads, IR-seq about 4 to 10.27 million.

CDR1 and CDR2 from the germline V gene are MNHEY and SVGAGI. The CDR3 length is 17 residues. V lost 0 bases and J lost 2, with 14 bases in between. This clonotype was observed at least ten times. The antigen is undetermined. This library used roughly 370 ng RNA and molecular barcoded adaptors spanning alpha/delta and beta/gamma chains. One entry per CDR3 protein results from TCRdb running MiXCR on the reads. The table has 35,000 to 40,000 distinct CDR3 sequences, roughly 13% seen once; the top ten hold 27%. Study conclusions and caveats: Sorted CD138-negative bone marrow cells were not purified T cells.

V gene TRBV6-5 combines with J gene TRBJ1-3; no clear D gene. Specimen: a population of CD138-negative cells sorted from bone marrow. This receptor was taken from a donor aged 40 or older with multiple myeloma. Here the CDR3 reads CASSYSIPGGPGNTIYF. The CDR3 nucleotides are TGTGCCAGCAGTTACTCGATTCCCGGAGGCCCTGGAAACACCATATATTTT.